This TCR beta chain was captured in a study of PD-1 blockade in classical Hodgkin lymphoma. The time point is: cycle 4 day 1 (C4D1), after less than 7 weeks of nivolumab. Each patient's relapse followed autologous stem cell transplantation, and brentuximab vedotin exposure varied. Isolation of CD4+ T cells from thawed PBMCs was performed by magnetic negative selection. The germline V gene encodes CDR1 SQVTM and CDR2 ANQGSEA. The CDR3 loop spans 13 amino acids. Trimming shortened V by 6 bases and J by 8 bases, and 17 bases separated the two germline ends. Notes on the study in general: Newly diagnosed patients had diversity similar to the baseline diversity of complete responders. Factors driving the repertoire differences, possibly disease activity or prior therapy, remain undefined. Exclusion removed patients who began nivolumab under 1 year after ASCT.

To note about this clone: Its target is unknown.

The protocol was immunoSEQ multiplex PCR, while the TCRdb copy is restricted to in-frame clones and leaves out a portion. The repertoire has 10,000 or so clones, around 72% of them found once; the top ten carry under 5.5%. This clonotype originated in a human donor with classical Hodgkin lymphoma. The chain couples TRBV29-1 to TRBJ1-3; D is uncertain. Sequences were derived from CD4+ T cells from blood, sampled before the fourth cycle of nivolumab. CDR3 in amino acids: CSVGRTPGDTIYF. CDR3 coding DNA: TGCAGCGTCGGACGGACCCCCGGGGACACCATATATTTT.